The source of this TCR beta chain is a study of blood T cell repertoires in COVID-19. Study summary: COVID-19 samples collected from the United States, Italy and Spain covered acute and convalescent phases.

Per germline, CDR1 SGHDT and CDR2 YYEEEE. The CDR3 is 14 residues long. V lost 1 base to trimming and J lost 8 bases; unmatched junction nucleotides: 5. Methods used by the authors: Amplification from reference gene primers served as the basis for estimated nucleated cell counts. The assay was immunoSEQ multiplex PCR, and TCRdb's table has in-frame clones only and misses some. D and trimming come from the DNA, and the V and J calls and clone size come from that table. Of 250,000 to 300,000 clones listed, approximately 85% are singletons. This chain connects TRBV5-6 to TRBJ1-2; 10 positions match TRBD1. Input material: peripheral blood. This clonotype was sampled from a man aged 50 to 60 with active or convalescent COVID-19. In DNA form, the CDR3 reads TGTGCCAGCAGCTTGTATGGGACAGGGGACGGCTACACCTTC. Translated: CASSLYGTGDGYTF.